These 32 T cell receptor beta chains originate from one sample sequenced in a study of T-cell reconstitution after alpha-beta-depleted transplantation in children. The TCRbeta library incorporated unique molecular identifiers. TCRdb re-derived calls from the PCR reads in MiXCR, one entry per CDR3 protein. The sample gives roughly 790,000 distinct CDR3 sequences, 16% of which show up once; roughly 5% is in the top ten. The specimen comprised PBMCs, mostly from graft donor cells, sampled 360 days after TCRalphabeta/CD19-depleted stem cell transplant. The receptors come from a male patient younger than 18 who had a stem cell transplant for acute lymphoblastic leukemia, so the T cells may come from the graft donor.

The V call is TRBV4-1, the J call TRBJ2-7; D unresolved. This CDR3 comprises 13 residues. Looked up from germline, CDR1 is MGHRA and CDR2 is YSYEKL. V gave up 6 bases and J gave up 7 bases, with 16 bases separating them. CDR3 loop: CASRRTRGEEQYF. The CDR3 nucleotides read TGCGCCAGCAGGCGGACGCGCGGAGAGGAGCAGTACTTC.

This clonotype was counted ten times or more. V is TRBV29-1 and J is TRBJ1-2; the D gene is possibly TRBD1 (5 bases). Germline CDR1 and CDR2: SQVTM and ANQGSEA. The CDR3 is made up of 11 amino acids. The V end was cut by 4 bases, the J end by 8 bases, with 11 bases between. CDR3 in amino acids: CSVARGMGYTF. CDR3 in DNA: TGCAGCGTTGCTAGGGGCATGGGCTACACCTTC.

This clonotype was recorded many times. Written as DNA, the CDR3 is TGCGCCAGCAGCTTGGGATCATTCACCGGGGAGCTGTTTTTT. Protein: CASSLGSFTGELFF. This chain uses TRBV5-1 with TRBJ2-2; D is unresolved. Between the trimmed V and J ends, which lost 0 bases and 4 bases, there was a span of 7 bases. The CDR3 is 14 residues long. Germline assignment: CDR1 SGHRS and CDR2 YFSETQ. The variable domain in full, completed from reference TRBV5-1 and TRBJ2-2, reads KAGVTQTPRYLIKTRGQQVTLSCSPISGHRSVSWYQQTPGQGLQFLFEYFSETQRNKGNFPGRFSGRQFSNSRSEMNVSTLELGDSALYLCASSLGSFTGELFFGEGSRLTVL.

Only a few counts were recorded for this clonotype. The chain combines TRBV5-1 with TRBJ2-7; D is ambiguous. Per germline, CDR1 SGHRS and CDR2 YFSETQ. Trimming removed 0 bases from V and 6 bases from J, with 13 bases in between. The CDR3 has 14 amino acids. The CDR3: CASSLVLEWGEQYF. CDR3 bases: TGCGCCAGCAGCTTGGTTCTAGAATGGGGCGAGCAGTACTTC. The whole variable domain, remainder taken from reference TRBV5-1 and TRBJ2-7, is KAGVTQTPRYLIKTRGQQVTLSCSPISGHRSVSWYQQTPGQGLQFLFEYFSETQRNKGNFPGRFSGRQFSNSRSEMNVSTLELGDSALYLCASSLVLEWGEQYFGPGTRLTVT.

This clonotype has a count of ten or more. CDR3 amino acids: CASSQPSTGVYEQYF. In DNA, the CDR3 is TGTGCCAGCAGCCAACCCTCCACAGGGGTCTACGAGCAGTACTTC. The chain combines TRBV4-2 with TRBJ2-7; 7 positions agree with TRBD1. V lost 2 bases to trimming and J lost 3 bases; unmatched junction nucleotides: 7. Germline V CDR1 and CDR2: LGHNA, YNFKEQ. This CDR3 has 15 residues.

V is TRBV30 and J is TRBJ2-3; unclear D gene. The CDR3 loop spans 13 amino acids. Germline V gene data show CDR1 as GTSNPN and CDR2 as SVGIG (reference sequence). Trimming left V 3 bases short and J 0 bases short, with 7 bases between. The CDR3 protein is CAWRYGSTDTQYF. The CDR3, as DNA: TGTGCCTGGAGGTACGGCAGCACAGATACGCAGTATTTT.

This clonotype has a handful of counts. The chain uses TRBV21-1 and TRBJ2-1; the table calls TRBD2, which could not be checked here. TRBV21-1 is a pseudogene segment. This CDR3 comprises 18 residues. The CDR3 region is CASSTTSGNLVGYNEQFF. The CDR3 DNA reads as TGTGCCAGCAGCACGACTAGCGGGAACCTGGTAGGATACAATGAGCAGTTCTTC.

This clonotype was detected a few times. The rearrangement uses TRBV5-1 and TRBJ1-2; possible D gene TRBD1, 6 bases. The germline V and J ends were trimmed by 0 bases and 7 bases, with 19 bases remaining between them. The germline V gene encodes CDR1 SGHRS and CDR2 YFSETQ. The length of the CDR3 is 16 residues. This CDR3 reads CASSLGRFDRFGGYTF. The CDR3 DNA reads as TGCGCCAGCAGCTTGGGAAGGTTTGACAGGTTTGGTGGCTACACCTTC.

This clonotype appeared a few times. The chain recombines TRBV5-1 with TRBJ1-1, with D possibly TRBD1 on 5 matching bases. From germline, CDR1 is SGHRS and CDR2 YFSETQ. Trimming took 7 bases from V and 3 from J, leaving 10 bases between them. This CDR3 has 12 residues. As DNA, the CDR3 is TGCGCCAGCGGGGCGGGAGACACTGAAGCTTTCTTT. The encoded protein is CASGAGDTEAFF.

The V gene is TRBV20-1, the J gene TRBJ2-1, with a weak D call TRBD1 (5 bases). Germline CDR1 DFQATT, CDR2 SNEGSKA (reference sequence). V lost 3 bases to trimming and J lost 7 bases, with 13 bases between them. This CDR3 has 13 amino acids. Here the CDR3 reads CSASPAQGNEQFF. CDR3 DNA: TGCAGTGCTAGCCCAGCGCAGGGAAATGAGCAGTTCTTC.

Here the CDR3 DNA reads TGTGCCAGCAGCTTGAGGGACAGGCTCCCCTCTGGGGCCAACGTCCTGACTTTC. This gives the protein CASSLRDRLPSGANVLTF. This chain connects TRBV11-1 to TRBJ2-6, with TRBD1 matching 8 bases. The CDR3 sequence is 18 residues long. Per germline, CDR1 SGHAT and CDR2 FQDESV (reference sequence). With V trimmed by 3 bases and J by 0 bases, 7 bases remained unmatched.

This clonotype came up many times. V usage is TRBV5-1 and J usage is TRBJ2-2, with D maybe TRBD1 (5 bases). The CDR3 runs to 15 residues. Germline V gives CDR1 SGHRS, CDR2 YFSETQ. V lost 6 bases and J lost 4, with 16 bases in between. The CDR3, as DNA: TGCGCCAGCACTACAGGCGGTAGTATCACCGGGGAGCTGTTTTTT. This codes for CASTTGGSITGELFF.

The chain couples TRBV20-1 to TRBJ2-5; D unresolved. This CDR3 spans 11 amino acids. The V gene lost 8 bases and the J gene lost 5 bases, with 12 bases spanning the gap. Germline V CDR1 and CDR2: DFQATT, SNEGSKA (reference sequence). The DNA for the CDR3 is TGCAGTCTGCCTTTACACGAGACCCAGTACTTC. It is translated as CSLPLHETQYF.

This clonotype has more than one count but fewer than ten. The V and J genes are TRBV11-3 and TRBJ2-1, with a tentative D call TRBD2 (6 bases). Trimming left V 4 bases short and J 9 bases short, with 22 bases between. CDR1 is SGHNT, CDR2 YENEEA, per germline. The CDR3 runs to 16 residues. CDR3 in DNA: TGTGCCAGCAGCTCGCTGCGGGGAATGAGTCCCGTTGAGCAGTTCTTC. Translated: CASSSLRGMSPVEQFF. The whole variable domain, remainder taken from reference TRBV11-3 and TRBJ2-1, is EAGVVQSPRYKIIEKKQPVAFWCNPISGHNTLYWYLQNLGQGPELLIRYENEEAVDDSQLPKDRFSAERLKGVDSTLKIQPAELGDSAVYLCASSSLRGMSPVEQFFGPGTRLTVL.

V gene TRBV4-1 combines with J gene TRBJ2-2, with 8 bases identical to TRBD2. Per the germline V gene, CDR1 is MGHRA and CDR2 is YSYEKL. The ends lost 5 bases at V and 0 bases at J; junction bases unmatched: 8. The CDR3 sequence is 17 residues long. CDR3 sequence: CASSKAGVLTNTGELFF. DNA of the CDR3: TGCGCCAGCAGCAAAGCGGGGGTCCTCACGAACACCGGGGAGCTGTTTTTT.

The chain links TRBV20-1 to TRBJ2-7; D is undetermined. The CDR3 totals 13 residues. Germline-derived CDR1 and CDR2 are DFQATT and SNEGSKA (reference sequence). V was shortened by 6 bases and J by 0 bases, with 12 bases between the two germline ends. Here the CDR3 DNA reads TGCAGTGCCATCCGACCCAGCTCCTACGAGCAGTACTTC. This translates into CSAIRPSSYEQYF.

This clonotype occurred a few times. The V gene is TRBV12-3 or TRBV12-4, the J gene TRBJ2-7, with no clear D. V shed 5 bases and J shed 2 bases, with 13 bases lying between them. CDR3 size: 14 residues. CDR3 loop: CASSRSGPAYEQYF. CDR3 nucleotide sequence: TGTGCCAGCAGTCGCTCCGGGCCCGCCTACGAGCAGTACTTC.

To note about this clonotype: A read error may account for a junction end that differs from germline. The chain has TRBV5-1 and TRBJ2-7; 14 bases are a match to TRBD2. CDR3 size: 15 residues. CDR1 and CDR2 from the germline V gene are SGHRS and YFSETQ. As DNA, the CDR3 is TGCACCAGCAGCTCGGGACTAGCGGGAGTCCTCGAGCAGTACTTC. Amino acids: CTSSSGLAGVLEQYF.

The genes are TRBV5-1 and TRBJ2-3; D may be TRBD1 or TRBD2 (6 bases each). In germline, CDR1 is SGHRS, CDR2 YFSETQ. Between the trimmed V and J ends, which lost 3 bases and 9 bases, there was a span of 23 bases. The CDR3 sequence is 16 residues long. The CDR3 spells CASSYTLGGARETQYF. Here the CDR3 DNA reads TGCGCCAGCAGCTATACTCTCGGGGGCGCAAGAGAAACGCAGTATTTT.

The chain employs TRBV29-1 and TRBJ2-7; D is uncertain. CDR1 and CDR2 (germline): SQVTM, ANQGSEA. This CDR3 has 10 amino acids. V shed 4 bases and J shed 7 bases, with 8 bases lying between them. The CDR3 DNA reads TGCAGCGTTGGCGGATTTGAGCAGTACTTC. Residues: CSVGGFEQYF.

This clonotype was seen a few times. The J gene is TRBJ2-7, the V gene TRBV5-1; D is uncertain. The CDR3 totals 15 residues. The ends were cut back, 2 bases at V and 6 bases at J, with 18 bases in the middle. Germline CDR1 reads SGHRS; CDR2 reads YFSETQ. For the CDR3, the DNA is TGCGCCAGCAGCTTTACCAGGCCATTACCGGGCGAGCAGTACTTC. It yields the protein CASSFTRPLPGEQYF.

The table lists this clonotype with a few counts. The rearrangement links TRBV4-1 to TRBJ1-1; D unresolved. From germline, CDR1 is MGHRA and CDR2 YSYEKL. V gave up 1 base and J gave up 2 bases, with 11 bases separating them. The CDR3 extends over 15 amino acids. The CDR3 sequence is CASSQGRHTNTEAFF. The CDR3 DNA sequence: TGCGCCAGCAGCCAAGGGAGGCATACTAACACTGAAGCTTTCTTT.

The chain links TRBV12-3 or TRBV12-4 to TRBJ2-1; 7 positions agree with TRBD1. V trimming: 2 bases; J trimming: 5 bases; junction bases outside the gene matches: 6. This CDR3 is 15 amino acids long. The CDR3 DNA is TGTGCCAGCAGTTTAAAACAGGGGACCGACAATGAGCAGTTCTTC. Encoded protein: CASSLKQGTDNEQFF.

In its sample, this clonotype was seen a few times. The V and J genes are TRBV11-2 and TRBJ2-3; the D gene is possibly TRBD1 (5 bases). The CDR3 totals 16 residues. Deletions cut 4 bases from V and 1 base from J, with 15 bases between. Germline V gives CDR1 SGHAT, CDR2 FQNNGV. The CDR3 coding sequence is TGTGCCAGCAGCTCTGGGCAGGACACAGGCACAGATACGCAGTATTTT. Translated: CASSSGQDTGTDTQYF.

This clonotype was seen only a few times. This chain connects TRBV7-9 to TRBJ2-7; a possible D gene is TRBD2 (5 bases). Trimming removed 1 base at V and 3 bases at J, with 19 bases between. The CDR3 extends over 17 amino acids. Per germline, CDR1 SEHNR and CDR2 FQNEAQ (reference sequence). CDR3 residues: CASSLVKGERSFYEQYF. The CDR3 DNA is TGTGCCAGCAGCTTAGTGAAGGGAGAGCGGAGTTTCTACGAGCAGTACTTC. Looking up the rest from reference TRBV7-9 and TRBJ2-7 gives the full variable domain: DTGVSQNPRHKITKRGQNVTFRCDPISEHNRLYWYRQTLGQGPEFLTYFQNEAQLEKSRLLSDRFSAERPKGSFSTLEIQRTEQGDSAMYLCASSLVKGERSFYEQYFGPGTRLTVT.

This clonotype turned up a few times. The V and J genes are TRBV6-5 and TRBJ2-6; D unresolved. Germline CDR1 MNHEY, CDR2 SVGAGI. Trimming took off 2 bases at V and 6 bases at J, with 8 bases between the two ends. CDR3 length: 14 amino acids. The CDR3 nucleotides read TGTGCCAGCAGTTACGCGGCTCCGGCCAACGTCCTGACTTTC. Translation gives CASSYAAPANVLTF.

The chain joins TRBV20-1 to TRBJ2-7, with 12 positions matching TRBD2. The germline CDR1 and CDR2 sequences are DFQATT and SNEGSKA (reference sequence). After removal of 6 bases from V and 2 bases from J, the junction contained 23 bases not matched to a gene. There are 20 residues in the CDR3. This CDR3 is CSARGGGARTSGTYPYEQYF. CDR3 DNA sequence: TGCAGTGCCCGCGGGGGAGGGGCCCGGACTAGCGGGACTTATCCCTACGAGCAGTACTTC.

On this clonotype itself: One end of the junction is discordant with germline, which a read error may explain. The CDR3 loop is CASSLIQAAYYEQYF. CDR3 DNA: TGTGCCAGCAGCTTGATTCAGGCCGCCTACTACGAGCAGTACTTC. V usage is TRBV5-1 and J usage is TRBJ2-7; D is ambiguous. CDR3 length equals 15 residues. Looked up from germline, CDR1 is SGHRS and CDR2 is YFSETQ.

The chain uses TRBV5-1 and TRBJ2-3, with D unresolved. Germline values: CDR1 SGHRS, CDR2 YFSETQ. Trimming left V 0 bases short and J 5 bases short, with 7 bases between. The CDR3 totals 13 residues. CDR3 loop: CASSLENGDTQYF. In DNA form, the CDR3 reads TGCGCCAGCAGCTTGGAAAACGGAGATACGCAGTATTTT.

This clonotype was seen more than once but under ten times. The chain links TRBV7-9 to TRBJ2-7; 12 bases line up with TRBD1. V lost 5 bases, J lost 5 bases, and 7 bases stayed unmatched. This CDR3 spans 15 amino acids. Per germline, CDR1 SEHNR and CDR2 FQNEAQ (reference sequence). The DNA for the CDR3 is TGTGCCAGCAGCACCCGGGACAGGGGGCTCGACGAGCAGTACTTC. Amino acid sequence: CASSTRDRGLDEQYF.

This clonotype was seen repeatedly, ten times or more. This chain connects TRBV27 to TRBJ2-7; D remains unclear. Germline CDR1 reads MNHEY; CDR2 reads SMNVEV (reference sequence). The CDR3 contains 13 residues. V lost 0 bases, J lost 6 bases, and 9 bases lay in between. The CDR3 is CASSLSRLSEQYF. The CDR3 DNA reads TGTGCCAGCAGTTTATCCCGTTTGAGCGAGCAGTACTTC.

The V call is TRBV25-1, the J call TRBJ1-2; D unresolved. CDR1 is MGHDK, CDR2 SYGVNS, per germline. The CDR3 is made up of 13 amino acids. V shed 0 bases and J shed 3 bases, with 5 bases lying between them. In nucleotides, the CDR3 is TGTGCCAGCAGTGAATATGGCTACTATGGCTACACCTTC. Amino acids: CASSEYGYYGYTF.